This T cell receptor beta chain was found in a study of blood T cell repertoires in COVID-19. Background on the study: Samples representing acute and convalescent COVID-19 were sourced from the United States, Italy and Spain. Sample material is recorded as cDNA or gDNA derived from T cells, B-cell-depleted T cells, or PBMCs.

The CDR3 has 15 residues. J gave up 2 bases and V 4 bases, and 4 bases lay outside the gene matches. CDR1 and CDR2 from the germline V gene are MNHEY and SVGEGT. In the original workflow: Estimated nucleated cell counts came from reference gene primer amplification. Produced via immunoSEQ multiplex PCR; TCRdb's table is partial and in-frame only. V, J and clone size reflect that table, while D and trimming were determined from the DNA. The sample contains over 150,000 clones, around 80% of which appear only once. V gene TRBV6-2 or TRBV6-3 combines with J gene TRBJ2-7; 11 nucleotides agree with TRBD1. Sequenced input: peripheral blood. This TCR came from a woman older than 75 with active or convalescent COVID-19. For the CDR3, the DNA is TGTGCCAGCAGTTTCGGACAGGGGGCCACCTACGAGCAGTACTTC. This sequence encodes CASSFGQGATYEQYF.